This TCR beta chain was obtained from a study of vaccination and CD4 T cells after COVID-19 (dated by TCRdb to 2022 to 2024). About the study as a whole: Convalescent patients had a positive SARS-CoV-2 result on nasal swab PCR, and of these patients, nine had mild disease and one had severe disease. The convalescent cohort comprised six males and four females, including two Hispanic individuals, seven Caucasians, two Asians and one multiracial person. Participants got two doses of the Pfizer-BioNTech BNT162b2 vaccine (n=8) or two doses of the Moderna mRNA-1273 vaccine (n=2). Post-COVID blood samples from convalescent patients were collected a median of approximately 100 days after diagnosis, with a range of 35 to 161 days. Post-vaccine blood samples were taken a median of 72 days after the second vaccine dose, with a range of about 13 to 250 days. The cultures were stimulated with overlapping spike peptide pools from SARS-CoV-2 and from the common cold coronaviruses HCoV-NL63, HCoV-OC43 and HCoV-229E. Control cultures used a CEFX viral epitope pool as positive control, an HIV-1 Nef peptide pool as negative control, or no peptide. In ten to eleven COVID-19 convalescent patients and a few infection-naive healthy vaccine recipients, the spike-specific CD4+ TCR repertoire before mRNA vaccination was compared with the repertoire after mRNA vaccination.

V lost 6 bases and J lost 7 bases; the stretch between them is 12 bases long. The germline V gene encodes CDR1 LGHNT and CDR2 FRNRAP. The CDR3 numbers 12 residues from cysteine through phenylalanine. Only CDR3 DNA remains: 36 bases, in frame from the first base. Details on this clonotype: The antigen this receptor binds is unknown. No clone much larger than this one lies a single base away; base qualities are absent.

The paper as a whole reports these results and caveats: The number of convalescent patients in the study was relatively small, and the study did not examine early timepoints following natural infection. Nearly all vaccine-specific clones in convalescent patients (304 of 307) were mono-reactive for SARS-CoV-2 spike rather than cross-reactive with common cold coronaviruses. An increase in the median number of SARS-CoV-2-reactive clonotypes from approximately 21 after infection to roughly 38 after vaccination was observed, but the change was not found to be significant. Among convalescent patients, a median around 89% of the SARS-CoV-2-reactive clones seen after vaccination appeared only after vaccination, which suggests priming specific to the vaccine.

Preparation of the library involved PCR. DNA from cultured CD4+ T cells was subjected to TCR sequencing with the Oncomine TCR Beta short-read assay at the Johns Hopkins FTIC core. Genomic DNA was extracted from the cultured CD4+ T cells with the QIAamp micro DNA kit. Oncomine TCR Beta libraries from cultured CD4+ T cells were pooled using unique dual indexes and sequenced on an Illumina iSeq 100. As for the authors' bioinformatics: Non-productive sequences were filtered out, and CDR3s that did not start with C, did not end with F or W, or were shorter than 7 amino acids were discarded. The MANAFEST web application was used to identify antigen-specific clonotypes by comparing peptide-stimulated wells against reference wells and other culture wells. For a clone to be called positive, the clone needed an FDR below 0.05, an odds ratio above 5, and a productive frequency above 0.1% in at least two of three replicate wells. A clonotype was classed as cross-reactive if the clonotype showed significant expansion both in SARS-CoV-2 spike wells and in at least one common cold coronavirus spike condition. CDR3 homology was assessed with Levenshtein distances (stringdist) and unrooted phylogenetic trees (ape) in R version 3.6.1. The raw public data were reprocessed by TCRdb itself: fastp quality trimming at Q25, MiXCR clonotype calling, in-frame beta chains only. Each record represents a unique CDR3 protein, reported with the most common genes and DNA among its rows. The authors' filters were not applied to this entry. Counted in this sample were fewer than 9,000 distinct CDR3 sequences; 73% of them appeared once. The ten largest clones take up about a third of the sample.

The sample's treatment or condition label, decoded: roughly nine-day PBMC culture with coronavirus spike peptide pools or control peptides (ViraFEST assay). The ViraFEST assay was used in the study, in which antigen-specific T cells were expanded with peptide pools and expanded clonotypes were subsequently identified by TCR sequencing. The convalescent patients' positive SARS-CoV-2 PCR tests were from March to December 2020, which was before the Alpha, Beta and Delta variants emerged in the United States. Each well held two million PBMCs cultured with approximately 10 ug/ml peptide pools in IMDM containing around 5.5% human AB serum and roughly 10 IU/ml IL-2. Half of the culture medium was replaced with fresh IL-2-containing medium on days 3 and 7. After around 11 days of culture, CD4+ T cells were isolated by negative selection using the EasySep CD4+ T cell isolation kit. Ficoll-Paque Plus gradient centrifugation was used to isolate PBMCs from whole blood, and the isolated PBMCs were then either used fresh or cryopreserved at -140C. Triplicate wells were generally used for each culture condition.

Here the chain combines TRBV12-5 and TRBJ1-1, with TRBD1 as a weak D call on 5 bases. This clonotype originated in a human donor who had recovered from COVID-19. Sequencing used CD4+ T cells from blood, cultured in vitro. The DNA sequence is given as TGTGCTAGTGGCACTTTGGGGGGTGAAGCTTTCTTT. Translation gives CASGTLGGEAFF.